This TCR beta chain was identified during a study of blood T cell repertoires in COVID-19. The protocol was immunoSEQ multiplex PCR, while the TCRdb copy is restricted to in-frame clones and leaves out a portion. The data contain 85,000 to 110,000 clones, 87% of them singletons. From germline, CDR1 is KGHDR and CDR2 SFDVKD. V lost 3 bases to trimming and J lost 8 bases; unmatched junction nucleotides: 4. CDR3 length: 14 amino acids. Material: peripheral blood. The J gene is TRBJ1-4, the V gene TRBV24-1; 8 nucleotides agree with TRBD1. This clonotype was obtained from a man aged 45-65 years in a cohort sampled during active COVID-19. The chain's CDR3 is CATSDGQGGEKLFF. The CDR3 region has the DNA TGTGCCACCAGTGATGGACAGGGAGGCGAAAAACTGTTTTTT.